This is a list of T cell receptor beta chains from one sample in a study of identifying expanded T cells in peripheral blood. This table comes from immunoSEQ multiplex PCR, and its TCRdb copy is limited to in-frame clones, with some not included. Of over 100,000 clones listed, 88% were seen once; the top ten hold just under 8.5%. The material sequenced was blood. The source is a person between 18 and 75 years old in good health. CDR3s include the opening cysteine and the closing phenylalanine or tryptophan. A D gene is named only where the DNA matches it firmly. Clone size is not always given. Where it is, it says once, few, many or a class for expanded clones.

d_call	j_call	v_call	clone_size	cdr3_nt	cdr3_aa
-	TRBJ2-5	TRBV13	-	TGTGCCAGCAGCTTGCGTCTAAGTGTGGAGACCCAGTACTTC	CASSLRLSVETQYF
-	TRBJ1-5	TRBV19	few	TGTGCCAGTAGTATAGGGTCGATTCGGGGATATCAGCCCCAGCATTTT	CASSIGSIRGYQPQHF
TRBD2	TRBJ2-1	TRBV10-3	-	TGTGCCATCAGTGACAGGACTAGCGGCAACAATGAGCAGTTCTTC	CAISDRTSGNNEQFF
-	TRBJ2-3	TRBV7-3	-	TGTGCCAGCAGCCCTAGAGGGCTCACAGATACGCAGTATTTT	CASSPRGLTDTQYF
TRBD1	TRBJ2-4	TRBV5-1	-	TGCGCCAGCAGCCCGACAGGGGTCAAAAACATTCAGTACTTC	CASSPTGVKNIQYF
-	TRBJ2-5	TRBV7-9	-	TGTGCCAGCAGCCTCATCTTGGGTGGGGAAGAGACCCAGTACTTC	CASSLILGGEETQYF
TRBD1	TRBJ1-5	TRBV27	-	TGTGCCAGCAGTCTGGGACAGGGGGCTAGTCAGCCCCAGCATTTT	CASSLGQGASQPQHF
TRBD2	TRBJ2-3	TRBV5-1	-	TGCGCCAGCAGCTACACTAGCGGCACAGATACGCAGTATTTT	CASSYTSGTDTQYF
-	TRBJ2-5	TRBV19	-	TGTGCCAGTAGTCCCCAGGGCCAACAAGAGACCCAGTACTTC	CASSPQGQQETQYF
TRBD1	TRBJ1-6	TRBV2	-	TGTGCCAGCAGTGAGGACAGGGGGAGAGTATCCTATAATTCACCCCTCCACTTT	CASSEDRGRVSYNSPLHF
-	TRBJ2-4	TRBV7-9	-	TGTGCCAGCAGCTTAGCAGGGTCGGACAACATTCAGTACTTC	CASSLAGSDNIQYF
TRBD1	TRBJ2-5	TRBV11-2	-	TGTGCCAGCAGCCGACTAACAGGGGGGTTCCAAGAGACCCAGTACTTC	CASSRLTGGFQETQYF
-	TRBJ2-3	TRBV30	few	TGTGCCTGGAGTCTCCGCACAGATACGCAGTATTTT	CAWSLRTDTQYF
-	TRBJ2-5	TRBV7-9	-	TGTGCCAGCAGCTCTCAGGGGCCGCAGACCCAGTACTTC	CASSSQGPQTQYF
-	TRBJ2-3	TRBV6-5	-	TGTGCCAGCAGTTACGACTGGGCAGATACGCAGTATTTT	CASSYDWADTQYF
-	TRBJ2-2	TRBV29-1	-	TGCAGCGCGACTTATGACGGCGGGGAGCTGTTTTTT	CSATYDGGELFF
-	TRBJ2-2	TRBV11-2	-	TGTGCCAGCAGCTTAGCCCTCTTAGGCACCGGGGAGCTGTTTTTT	CASSLALLGTGELFF
TRBD2	TRBJ2-5	TRBV6-5	-	TGTGCCAGCAGTCCTGGACTAGCGGGGGTGGAGACCCAGTACTTC	CASSPGLAGVETQYF
TRBD1	TRBJ1-5	TRBV7-9	-	TGTGCCAGCAGCATGGACAGGGGGATTCAGCCCCAGCATTTT	CASSMDRGIQPQHF
-	TRBJ2-2	TRBV2	once	TGTGCCAGCGTAAGCAGGGGCACCGGGGAGCTGTTTTTT	CASVSRGTGELFF
-	TRBJ2-7	TRBV6-1	-	TGTGCCAGCAGTGGCGAGGTTTTGGGCGAGCAGTACTTC	CASSGEVLGEQYF
TRBD2	TRBJ2-3	TRBV29-1	once	TGCAGCGTTTCGACTAGCGGGATCTCCGATACGCAGTATTTT	CSVSTSGISDTQYF
-	TRBJ2-3	TRBV6-5	-	TGTGCCAGCAGTCGCCAGTTAGGAGATACGCAGTATTTT	CASSRQLGDTQYF
-	TRBJ2-7	TRBV6-6	few	TGTGCCAGCAGTTCCGACTCACCATCTGTTTACGAGCAGTACTTC	CASSSDSPSVYEQYF
-	TRBJ2-5	TRBV2	-	TGTGCCAGCTCCCCCAGAGGGACCCATGAGACCCAGTACTTC	CASSPRGTHETQYF
TRBD1	TRBJ1-3	TRBV9	once	TGTGCCAGCAGCGTAGAAACAGGGGCAGGAAACACCATATATTTT	CASSVETGAGNTIYF
-	TRBJ1-4	TRBV21-1	-	TGTGCCAGCAGCAAGCCGCGGACAACTAATGAAAAACTGTTTTTT	CASSKPRTTNEKLFF
-	TRBJ2-1	TRBV28	once	TGTGCCAGCAGTGCGTCGACAGGGAAAAGCGGGGACTGGAATGAGCAGTTCTTC	CASSASTGKSGDWNEQFF
TRBD2	TRBJ2-3	TRBV28	-	TGTGCCACCTATTCCCCCCCCGGGACTAGCGGGAGGAACGCAGATACGCAGTATTTT	CATYSPPGTSGRNADTQYF
-	TRBJ1-6	TRBV7-9	-	TGTGCCAGCAGCTTAACGGATTCACCCCTCCACTTT	CASSLTDSPLHF
-	TRBJ1-6	TRBV11-2	-	TGTGCCAGCAGCTTAGTTCATTCACCCCTCCACTTT	CASSLVHSPLHF
-	TRBJ2-1	TRBV7-2	many	TGTGCCAGCAGCTCCACGTGGGGGGGGCTGGGTGAGCAGTTCTTC	CASSSTWGGLGEQFF
-	TRBJ2-3	TRBV5-1	few	TGCGCCAGCAGCTTGGTAGCAGATACGCAGTATTTT	CASSLVADTQYF
-	TRBJ1-3	TRBV7-9	-	TGTGCCAGCAACGAAGAGGACACTTCTGGAAACACCATATATTTT	CASNEEDTSGNTIYF
-	TRBJ2-6	TRBV7-9	-	TGTGCCAGCAGCGCTCGGGACCGATCCCACTCTGGGGCCAACGTCCTGACTTTC	CASSARDRSHSGANVLTF
TRBD1	TRBJ1-1	TRBV9	-	TGTGCCAGCAGCGCCTCGGGACAGGGGACGGCTTTCTTT	CASSASGQGTAFF
-	TRBJ2-5	TRBV7-8	-	TGTGCCAGCAGCGCGGTAAGACCGGGACTGCAAAGGGAGACCCAGTACTTC	CASSAVRPGLQRETQYF
TRBD1	TRBJ1-2	TRBV7-2	-	TGTGCCAGCAGCCCCGCGACAGGGGGGTTTTATGGCTACACCTTC	CASSPATGGFYGYTF
-	TRBJ2-3	TRBV18	-	TGTGCCAGCTCACCAATAGGGGCAGATACGCAGTATTTT	CASSPIGADTQYF
TRBD2	TRBJ2-7	TRBV28	-	TGTGCCAGCAGTTACCTCCCCGGGACTAGCGGGGACTACGAGCAGTACTTC	CASSYLPGTSGDYEQYF
TRBD2	TRBJ2-5	TRBV7-3	-	TGTGCCAGCAGCTTTTACGGGAGGGCCCAAGAGACCCAGTACTTC	CASSFYGRAQETQYF
TRBD1	TRBJ2-7	TRBV28	-	TGTGCCACGGACAGGGTGAGCGAGCAGTACTTC	CATDRVSEQYF
-	TRBJ2-1	TRBV29-1	-	TGCAGCGGGGTGGGCGGGGACCCCTACAATGAGCAGTTCTTC	CSGVGGDPYNEQFF
-	TRBJ2-3	TRBV28	-	TGTGCCAGCAGAGGAATCGGCACAGATACGCAGTATTTT	CASRGIGTDTQYF
TRBD1	TRBJ1-2	TRBV5-4	-	TGTGCCAGCAGCTCGGGACAGGTCGACTATGGCTACACCTTC	CASSSGQVDYGYTF
-	TRBJ2-5	TRBV7-9	-	TGTGCCAGCAGCTTAGGGAGGAGTGGGAGAGAGACCCAGTACTTC	CASSLGRSGRETQYF
TRBD2	TRBJ2-1	TRBV10-1	-	TGCGCCAGCAGTGTTGCGGGAGTAACCTACAATGAGCAGTTCTTC	CASSVAGVTYNEQFF
-	TRBJ1-2	TRBV29-1	-	TGCAGCGTTCGTACGGGCGCGAGCGGCTACACCTTC	CSVRTGASGYTF
-	TRBJ1-5	TRBV5-1	-	TGCGCCAGCAGCGTGGCAGGGACTCAGCCCCAGCATTTT	CASSVAGTQPQHF
TRBD1	TRBJ1-3	TRBV5-5	once	TGTGCCAGCAGCTCAGAACCGGGACAGGGAAACACCATATATTTT	CASSSEPGQGNTIYF
-	TRBJ2-3	TRBV10-3	few	TGTGCCACCGTACAGGGTACGGACACAGATACGCAGTATTTT	CATVQGTDTDTQYF
-	TRBJ2-6	TRBV27	-	TGTGCCACCAGGGGCGCTGGGGCCAACGTCCTGACTTTC	CATRGAGANVLTF
-	TRBJ1-5	TRBV18	-	TGTGCCAGCTCCCCGTTGGAGGGAAATCAGCCCCAGCATTTT	CASSPLEGNQPQHF
TRBD1	TRBJ2-2	TRBV27	-	TGTGCCAGCAGTTTATGGGGGACAGGGGACTTCGGGGAGCTGTTTTTT	CASSLWGTGDFGELFF
-	TRBJ2-3	TRBV4-2	-	TGTGCCAGCAGCCAAGACAGACTTAGCACAGATACGCAGTATTTT	CASSQDRLSTDTQYF
TRBD2	TRBJ2-5	TRBV30	-	TGTGCCTGGAGGAAGGGACTAGCGGGGGCAAACCAAGAGACCCAGTACTTC	CAWRKGLAGANQETQYF
TRBD1	TRBJ2-2	TRBV18	-	TGTGCCAGCTCACACCGGGACAGGCGAGGCACCGGGGAGCTGTTTTTT	CASSHRDRRGTGELFF
-	TRBJ2-1	TRBV14	-	TGTGCCAGCAGCCAAGAGTCCGGGGCAACCCTCTCCTACAATGAGCAGTTCTTC	CASSQESGATLSYNEQFF
-	TRBJ2-5	TRBV2	-	TGTGCCAGCACCGACACCCGGGGTGTGGGAGAGACCCAGTACTTC	CASTDTRGVGETQYF